This is a list of T cell receptor beta chains from one sample in a study of cytomegalovirus exposure and HLA in healthy donors. Repertoires were generated with immunoSEQ multiplex PCR, while TCRdb's copy carries only in-frame clones and drops some. The sample carries about 180,000 clones, 80% recorded once. Sequencing input: PBMCs. These receptors all stem from a man in his forties in good health and CMV-seronegative. Each CDR3 is given with its conserved first and last residue. The D gene is left open where the match is weak.

TGCGCCAGCAGGTCCGGGACTGGAGCGAACACCGGGGAGCTGTTTTTT	CASRSGTGANTGELFF	TRBV4-1	TRBJ2-2	.
TGTGCCAGCAGTGAAACAGGGCTTGTTGAAAAACTGTTTTTT	CASSETGLVEKLFF	TRBV6-1	TRBJ1-4	.
TGTGCCAGCAGCTCCATCCCGGGGACTAGCGCAACTCAAGGGGCGTTCTTC	CASSSIPGTSATQGAFF	TRBV7-2	TRBJ2-1	TRBD2
TGTGCCTGGGATAGCGGGAGGGCCTTTAATGAGCAGTTCTTC	CAWDSGRAFNEQFF	TRBV30	TRBJ2-1	TRBD2
TGTGCCAGCTCCTTATGGGGGGGGGCGCAGGAGCAGTACTTC	CASSLWGGAQEQYF	TRBV5-6	TRBJ2-7	.
TGTGCCAGCTCCTCGGGAACACAGTCCTACGAGCAGTACTTC	CASSSGTQSYEQYF	TRBV18	TRBJ2-7	.
TGTGCCAGCAGTCTCTATGACAGGGCCACAGATACGCAGTATTTT	CASSLYDRATDTQYF	TRBV27	TRBJ2-3	TRBD1
TGTGCCAGCAGCCTCCCGCGGGGGCGAGGCGAGCAGTACTTC	CASSLPRGRGEQYF	TRBV5-4	TRBJ2-7	.
TGTGCCTGGATTAAGGACTGGGGCTCCTACGAGCAGTACTTC	CAWIKDWGSYEQYF	TRBV30	TRBJ2-7	.
TGTGCCACCCGAGGGACAGGAACCTACGAGCAGTACTTC	CATRGTGTYEQYF	TRBV6-5	TRBJ2-7	TRBD1
TGCGCCAGCAGCTTTCCGTCCCAAGAGACCCAGTACTTC	CASSFPSQETQYF	TRBV5-1	TRBJ2-5	.